This record covers a single T cell receptor (beta chain). This entry comes from a study of blood T cell repertoires in COVID-19. Study details: The United States, Italy and Spain were the sources of the acute and convalescent COVID-19 samples. PBMCs, B-cell-depleted T cells, or T cells were the source of the cDNA or gDNA that made up the material.

Methods used by the authors: By means of reference gene primer amplification, nucleated cell counts were estimated. Data came from immunoSEQ multiplex PCR; TCRdb stores just in-frame clones and leaves some out. V, J and clone size are taken as reported in that table, and D and trimming were inferred from the DNA itself. The sample holds over 100,000 clones; about 89% are singletons and the top ten take almost 4.5%. V was pared by 0 bases and J by 2 bases, with 12 bases of the junction left unmatched. Germline CDR1 SGHRS, CDR2 YFSETQ. The CDR3 totals 18 residues. The sequence derives from a man aged 35-49 years with acute or convalescent COVID-19. The V and J genes are TRBV5-1 and TRBJ2-7; TRBD1 matches 9 bases. Sequenced material: peripheral blood. DNA of the CDR3: TGCGCCAGCAGCTTGGGGCCCCCCGGACAGGGGAAACCCTACGAGCAGTACTTC. Protein sequence: CASSLGPPGQGKPYEQYF.